This TCR beta chain stems from a study of blood T cell repertoires in COVID-19. Trimming removed 2 bases at V and 7 bases at J, with 9 bases between. CDR1 is KGHSH, CDR2 LQKENI, per germline. CDR3 length: 13 amino acids. Sequencing was performed with immunoSEQ multiplex PCR; in TCRdb, only in-frame clones are kept and a portion is missing. The table has approximately 300,000 clones, nearly 90% seen once; the top ten hold approximately 5%. The TCR comes from a woman younger than 45 who had recovered from COVID-19. The rearrangement uses TRBV18 and TRBJ1-5; TRBD1 might be the D (5 bases). Sequenced: PBMCs or T cells enriched from blood (not recorded which). The DNA for the CDR3 is TGTGCCAGCTCACCAGACAGATCACAGCCCCAGCATTTT. Its translation is CASSPDRSQPQHF.